This TCR beta chain derives from a study of Tregs in tolerant kidney transplant recipients (dated by TCRdb to the late 2010s). Describing the broader study: The study applied TCRbeta sequencing to find donor-specific regulatory T cells before combined kidney and bone marrow transplantation and then followed those same cells after transplant. Several methods of expanding Tregs specific for an allogeneic donor were compared by TCRbeta repertoire sequencing in a few healthy controls.

Unstimulated Tregs (CD4+CD25+CD127-), CD4+ non-Tregs (CD4+CD25-), CD4 and CD8 cells were FACS-sorted from thawed PBMCs. Blood from healthy controls was obtained either as purchased buffy coats or from healthy volunteers. Healthy control blood was processed to PBMCs by Ficoll density gradient and cryopreserved, and patient PBMCs were collected before and after transplant. General study outcomes and caveats: Expanding Tregs with activated donor B cells appeared to identify the most biologically relevant and donor-specific TCRbeta repertoire. The study was constrained by small patient numbers, and validation of the findings is required in larger populations and under other immunosuppression protocols. Biological reproducibility was not directly assessed, although technical replication error appeared to be minimal.

Of note for this clone: This receptor's antigen is unknown. No quality values exist for individual bases; no much larger clone is one base distant. The identical CDR3 is also encoded by other nucleotide sequences in the sample.

In the germline V gene, CDR1 corresponds to ENHRY and CDR2 to SYGVKD. For this chain, trimming is 4 bases at the V end and 4 bases at the J end, and the number of junction bases without a gene match is 10. From its cysteine to its phenylalanine, the CDR3 spans 15 amino acids. The DNA shown is the 45-base CDR3, in frame from base 1. Genomic DNA was extracted from sorted cells with the QIAGEN DNeasy Blood and Tissue Kit for TCRbeta CDR3 sequencing. High-throughput TCRbeta CDR3 sequencing was carried out commercially through immunoSEQ, with PCR amplification with bias correction and internal controls included. The study's own analysis went as follows. Unique productive TCRbeta sequences were defined by CDR3 nucleotide sequence where primers matched, otherwise by CDR3 amino acid sequence with Vbeta and Jbeta genes. As a correction for sorting error, sequences shared between sorted populations at a frequency ratio of 2:1 or less were discarded, and the remaining shared sequences were assigned to the higher population. A sequence was defined as donor-reactive if the sequence was expanded at least 5-fold in CFSE-low cells compared with unstimulated cells and had a frequency of at least 0.01% in CFSE-low cells. Repertoire divergence was quantified by Jensen-Shannon divergence calculated from the top 100 TCRbeta sequences ranked by frequency. When a sample had multiple sequencing runs, each run was corrected for sorting error separately and the runs were then pooled. TCRdb holds this immuneACCESS table with in-frame rearrangements only. Some clones are missing; in checked studies, unresolved V genes explain under half, and the rest has no known cause. For V, J and clone size, that table is used; D and trimming come from the DNA. The sample has roughly 250,000 clones on record, roughly 84% of them singletons. Around 0.64% of the sample is taken by the ten largest.

This TCR came from a human donor in good health. Sequenced input: CD4+ T cells from blood. Recombination connected TRBV10-3 to TRBJ2-7; 7 bases in between match TRBD2. The CDR3 amino acid sequence is: CAISVSGLAVYEQYF. The sequenced DNA: TGTGCCATCAGTGTTTCGGGGCTAGCGGTTTACGAGCAGTACTTC.